This is a list of T cell receptor beta chains from one sample in a study of shared clonotypes between healthy human individuals. Sequencing used immunoSEQ multiplex PCR; TCRdb keeps in-frame clones, though not all of them. The sample has just over 2,000,000 clones, about 95% seen once. The sequencing input was naive CD8+ T cells sorted from blood. These receptors all stem from a man between 18 and 35 years old in good health. Each CDR3 is given with its conserved first and last residue. The order of the fields is CDR3 DNA, CDR3 protein, J gene, D gene, V gene, clone size. D genes are given only for firm matches. Expanded clones get a size class; other rows say once, few or many, or leave the size out.

CDR3nt: TGTGCCAGCAGTGGACTAGCTTCCGGTGAGCAGTTCTTC; CDR3aa: CASSGLASGEQFF; j_gene: TRBJ2-1; d_gene: TRBD2; v_gene: TRBV6-1; abundance: NA
CDR3nt: TGTGCCAGCAGTCCCGACAGTGGCTACGAGCAGTACTTC; CDR3aa: CASSPDSGYEQYF; j_gene: TRBJ2-7; d_gene: NA; v_gene: TRBV2; abundance: NA
CDR3nt: TGTGCCAGCAGTTTATTACTAGCGGGAAACACCGGGGAGCTGTTTTTT; CDR3aa: CASSLLLAGNTGELFF; j_gene: TRBJ2-2; d_gene: TRBD2; v_gene: TRBV27; abundance: NA
CDR3nt: TGTGCCTGGACGTCGGGGGCGGAGGGCTACACCTTC; CDR3aa: CAWTSGAEGYTF; j_gene: TRBJ1-2; d_gene: NA; v_gene: TRBV30; abundance: NA
CDR3nt: TGTGCCAGCACCCCGGGGGAGGGGAATGAAAAACTGTTTTTT; CDR3aa: CASTPGEGNEKLFF; j_gene: TRBJ1-4; d_gene: NA; v_gene: TRBV6-5; abundance: NA
CDR3nt: TGCAGCGTTGGCACCAGCTCCTACGAGCAGTACTTC; CDR3aa: CSVGTSSYEQYF; j_gene: TRBJ2-7; d_gene: NA; v_gene: TRBV29-1; abundance: NA
CDR3nt: TGTGCCAGCAGCCTAGGATCTCTGGGAGAAGGCTACACCTTC; CDR3aa: CASSLGSLGEGYTF; j_gene: TRBJ1-2; d_gene: NA; v_gene: TRBV7-9; abundance: NA
CDR3nt: TGCGCCAGCAGCTCTGAGGGTACGCAGTATTTT; CDR3aa: CASSSEGTQYF; j_gene: TRBJ2-3; d_gene: NA; v_gene: TRBV5-1; abundance: NA
CDR3nt: TGCGCCAGCAGCCATGTAGGGACAGACTACGAGCAGTACTTC; CDR3aa: CASSHVGTDYEQYF; j_gene: TRBJ2-7; d_gene: TRBD1; v_gene: TRBV4-1; abundance: NA
CDR3nt: TGTGCCAGCAGTTTAGTACGGGCGGTCGGGGATGAGCAGTTCTTC; CDR3aa: CASSLVRAVGDEQFF; j_gene: TRBJ2-1; d_gene: NA; v_gene: TRBV28; abundance: NA
CDR3nt: TGTGCCAGCAGCCTCGTGGGGGGGAGAGATCAGCCCCAGCATTTT; CDR3aa: CASSLVGGRDQPQHF; j_gene: TRBJ1-5; d_gene: NA; v_gene: TRBV2; abundance: NA
CDR3nt: TGTGCCAGCAGCGGGACTAGCTATAATGAGCAGTTCTTC; CDR3aa: CASSGTSYNEQFF; j_gene: TRBJ2-1; d_gene: TRBD2; v_gene: TRBV27; abundance: NA
CDR3nt: TGTGCCAGCAGTTACTCGAACTACAATGAGCAGTTCTTC; CDR3aa: CASSYSNYNEQFF; j_gene: TRBJ2-1; d_gene: NA; v_gene: TRBV6-6; abundance: NA
CDR3nt: TGTGCCAGCAGTTCCAGTTGGGGTTTCTACGAGCAGTACTTC; CDR3aa: CASSSSWGFYEQYF; j_gene: TRBJ2-7; d_gene: NA; v_gene: TRBV27; abundance: NA
CDR3nt: TGTGCCAGCAGTTCCTTTCCGACACTCATGAACACTGAAGCTTTCTTT; CDR3aa: CASSSFPTLMNTEAFF; j_gene: TRBJ1-1; d_gene: NA; v_gene: TRBV28; abundance: NA
CDR3nt: TGTGCCAGCTCACCCTCCCCCCCGTCCACAGATACGCAGTATTTT; CDR3aa: CASSPSPPSTDTQYF; j_gene: TRBJ2-3; d_gene: NA; v_gene: TRBV18; abundance: NA
CDR3nt: TGTGCCAGCAGTGTGACCGGGACAGGCCGTTTCTCCTACGAGCAGTACTTC; CDR3aa: CASSVTGTGRFSYEQYF; j_gene: TRBJ2-7; d_gene: TRBD1; v_gene: TRBV27; abundance: NA
CDR3nt: TGTGCCTGGAGGGAGACCCAGACAGGGCCGGGGGGCTACACCTTC; CDR3aa: CAWRETQTGPGGYTF; j_gene: TRBJ1-2; d_gene: TRBD1; v_gene: TRBV30; abundance: once
CDR3nt: TGTGCCAGCAGTTTATTGCCCCCGGGGGGCACTGAAGCTTTCTTT; CDR3aa: CASSLLPPGGTEAFF; j_gene: TRBJ1-1; d_gene: NA; v_gene: TRBV27; abundance: NA
CDR3nt: TGTGCCAGTAAGGGCCGACTAGCGGGAGCGGCCAGGGACACCGGGGAGCTGTTTTTT; CDR3aa: CASKGRLAGAARDTGELFF; j_gene: TRBJ2-2; d_gene: TRBD2; v_gene: TRBV19; abundance: once